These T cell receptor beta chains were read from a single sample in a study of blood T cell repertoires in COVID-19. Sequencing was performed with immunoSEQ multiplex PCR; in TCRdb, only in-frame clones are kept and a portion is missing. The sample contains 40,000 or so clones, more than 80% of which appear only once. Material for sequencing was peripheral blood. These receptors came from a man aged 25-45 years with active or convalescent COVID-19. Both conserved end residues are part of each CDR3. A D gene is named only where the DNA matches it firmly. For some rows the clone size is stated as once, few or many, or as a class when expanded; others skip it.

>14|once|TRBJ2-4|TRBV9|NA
CASSPRAPGSIQYF
TGTGCCAGCAGCCCGCGGGCCCCGGGAAGCATTCAGTACTTC
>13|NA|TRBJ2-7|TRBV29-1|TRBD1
CSVEETGGYEQYF
TGCAGCGTTGAAGAAACAGGGGGCTACGAGCAGTACTTC
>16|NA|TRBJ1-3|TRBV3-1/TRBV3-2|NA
CASSSGGFSSGNTIYF
TGTGCCAGCAGCTCCGGGGGATTTAGCTCTGGAAACACCATATATTTT
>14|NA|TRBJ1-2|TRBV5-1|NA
CASRNPGANYGYTF
TGCGCCAGCAGGAACCCGGGAGCTAACTATGGCTACACCTTC
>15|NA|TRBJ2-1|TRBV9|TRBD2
CASSAPGRGGYEQFF
TGTGCCAGCAGCGCCCCTGGAAGGGGAGGGTATGAGCAGTTCTTC
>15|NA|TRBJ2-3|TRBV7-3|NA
CASSPGQTDSDTQYF
TGTGCCAGCAGCCCCGGACAGACCGACTCAGATACGCAGTATTTT
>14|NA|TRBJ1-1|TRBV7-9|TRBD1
CASSSGGAGTEAFF
TGTGCCAGCAGCTCAGGGGGCGCGGGAACTGAAGCTTTCTTT
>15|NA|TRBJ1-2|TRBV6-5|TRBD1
CASSYTGTGTGGYTF
TGTGCCAGCAGTTACACCGGGACAGGAACCGGTGGCTACACCTTC
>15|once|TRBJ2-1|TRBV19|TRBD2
CASSIAGGPSNEQFF
TGTGCCAGTAGTATTGCGGGGGGTCCCTCCAATGAGCAGTTCTTC
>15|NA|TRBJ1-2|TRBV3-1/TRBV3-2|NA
CASSRSSGSNYGYTF
TGTGCCAGCAGCCGGAGTTCCGGCTCTAACTATGGCTACACCTTC
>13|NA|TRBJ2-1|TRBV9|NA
CASSVDPPREQFF
TGTGCCAGCAGCGTAGACCCCCCCCGGGAGCAGTTCTTC
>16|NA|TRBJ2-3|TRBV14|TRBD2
CASSQAGRAPTDTQYF
TGTGCCAGCAGCCAAGCAGGGAGGGCCCCCACAGATACGCAGTATTTT
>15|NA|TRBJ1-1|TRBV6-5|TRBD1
CASSRDREGGTEAFF
TGTGCCAGCAGTCGGGACAGGGAGGGAGGAACTGAAGCTTTCTTT
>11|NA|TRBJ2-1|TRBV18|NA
CASSLANEQFF
TGTGCCAGCTCACTAGCGAATGAGCAGTTCTTC
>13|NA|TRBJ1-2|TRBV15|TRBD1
CATSRQGNYGYTF
TGTGCCACCAGTCGACAGGGCAACTATGGCTACACCTTC
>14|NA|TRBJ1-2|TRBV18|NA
CASSLDRTNYGYTF
TGTGCCAGCTCTCTTGACAGGACTAACTATGGCTACACCTTC
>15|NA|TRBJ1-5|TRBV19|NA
CASSSRAGGNQPQHF
TGTGCCAGTAGTTCGCGGGCAGGAGGTAATCAGCCCCAGCATTTT